One sample yielded the 21 T cell receptor beta chains listed below, sequenced in a study of technical replicates of blood from a handful of donors. TCRdb's table, derived via immunoSEQ multiplex PCR, lists solely in-frame clones and lacks some. The table lists about 79,000 clones, about nine tenths of them singletons, with approximately 0.4% in the top ten. Sequencing used T cells isolated from PBMCs. These receptors were taken from a human donor in good health. Some clones in this sample may be carry-over from other donors' samples.

The V and J genes are TRBV27 and TRBJ2-7; perhaps TRBD1 as D (5 bases). Trimming removed 8 bases at V and 3 bases at J, with 14 bases between. This CDR3 is built from 13 residues. The germline CDR1 and CDR2 sequences are MNHEY and SMNVEV (reference sequence). The CDR3 region has the DNA TGTGCCAGCGGAGTTGCCAGGGACTACGAGCAGTACTTC. Its translation is CASGVARDYEQYF.

The chain combines TRBV5-4 with TRBJ2-7, with TRBD2 matching over 7 bases. The CDR3 totals 13 residues. With V trimmed by 4 bases and J by 7 bases, 8 bases remained unmatched. The V gene's germline CDR1 is SGHNT and CDR2 YYREEE (reference sequence). CDR3 coding DNA: TGTGCCAGCAGCGGGCAGGGACTATGGGAGCAGTACTTC. Amino acids: CASSGQGLWEQYF.

The chain joins TRBV6-5 to TRBJ1-1; 7 bases map to TRBD1. The V gene's germline CDR1 is MNHEY and CDR2 SVGAGI. With 2 bases clipped from V and 4 bases from J, the junction kept 1 base outside the gene matches. CDR3 size: 13 residues. CDR3 loop: CASSYRTGTEAFF. The DNA of the CDR3 is TGTGCCAGCAGTTACCGGACAGGCACTGAAGCTTTCTTT.

V usage is TRBV9 and J usage is TRBJ2-1, with 7 bases matching TRBD2. The germline V gene encodes CDR1 SGDLS and CDR2 YYNGEE. CDR3 length equals 14 residues. V lost 4 bases, J lost 9 bases, and 10 bases stayed unmatched. The CDR3 DNA follows: TGTGCCAGCAGCATGGGACTACTCTTCACTGAGCAGTTCTTC. Translating gives CASSMGLLFTEQFF.

CDR3 coding DNA: TGTGCCAGCAGCGTAGAGGCGGGGTCGGGAGGCTACACCTTC. It is translated as CASSVEAGSGGYTF. J is TRBJ1-2 and V is TRBV9, with unresolved D. CDR3 length: 14 residues. Germline lookup yields CDR1 SGDLS and CDR2 YYNGEE. Trimming pared 0 bases from V and 8 bases from J, leaving 14 bases between. Complete variable domain (other parts from reference TRBV9 and TRBJ1-2): DSGVTQTPKHLITATGQRVTLRCSPRSGDLSVYWYQQSLDQGLQFLIQYYNGEERAKGNILERFSAQQFPDLHSELNLSSLELGDSALYFCASSVEAGSGGYTFGSGTRLTVV.

The genes are TRBV27 and TRBJ2-7; 9 bases map to TRBD2. CDR1 is MNHEY, CDR2 SMNVEV, per germline (reference sequence). This CDR3 has 14 amino acids. V dropped 3 bases and J dropped 1; count of bases not matched to a gene: 1. Here the CDR3 DNA reads TGTGCCAGCAGTTTGGGACTAGCTTCCTACGAGCAGTACTTC. Residues: CASSLGLASYEQYF.

This rearrangement joins TRBV5-1 to TRBJ2-7; perhaps TRBD1 as D (6 bases). V was shortened by 4 bases and J by 0 bases, with 8 bases between the two germline ends. Germline V CDR1 and CDR2: SGHRS, YFSETQ. The CDR3 runs to 13 residues. The CDR3 region has the DNA TGCGCCAGCAGCCCGGGACACTCCTACGAGCAGTACTTC. Translated: CASSPGHSYEQYF.

The CDR3 is CAISESNWDRSIYEQYF. CDR3 bases: TGTGCCATCAGTGAGTCGAACTGGGACAGGAGTATCTACGAGCAGTACTTC. The rearrangement uses TRBV10-3 and TRBJ2-7; 8 bases are a match to TRBD1. J lost 3 bases, V lost 0 bases, and 10 bases had no gene match. CDR1 ENHRY and CDR2 SYGVKD come from the germline V gene. CDR3 length equals 17 residues.

The chain couples TRBV5-4 to TRBJ2-1, with TRBD2 as a possible D gene (5 bases). This CDR3 has 13 residues. V lost 3 bases to trimming and J lost 14 bases, with 18 bases between them. CDR1 and CDR2 (germline): SGHNT, YYREEE (reference sequence). CDR3 protein: CASSSDFDSGKFF. CDR3 bases: TGTGCCAGCAGCTCCGACTTCGACTCCGGGAAGTTCTTC.

The chain carries TRBV5-1 and TRBJ1-1; the match to TRBD1 covers 11 bases. The germline gives CDR1 SGHRS, CDR2 YFSETQ. The CDR3 is made up of 14 amino acids. V gave up 1 base and J gave up 8 bases; unmatched junction bases: 4. The CDR3 bases are TGCGCCAGCAGCTTGAGCGGACAGGGGGCCGAAGCTTTCTTT. As protein: CASSLSGQGAEAFF. The entire variable domain, with the rest obtained from reference TRBV5-1 and TRBJ1-1, is as follows: KAGVTQTPRYLIKTRGQQVTLSCSPISGHRSVSWYQQTPGQGLQFLFEYFSETQRNKGNFPGRFSGRQFSNSRSEMNVSTLELGDSALYLCASSLSGQGAEAFFGQGTRLTVV.

The chain is built from TRBV28 and TRBJ2-5; perhaps TRBD2 as D (6 bases). Per the germline V gene, CDR1 is MDHEN and CDR2 is SYDVKM. The V and J ends lost 5 bases and 2 bases respectively, with 12 bases between them. The length of the CDR3 is 14 residues. The CDR3: CASSRGLTQETQYF. The DNA of the CDR3 is TGTGCCAGCAGTCGGGGACTGACACAAGAGACCCAGTACTTC.

This clone was recorded a few times. The rearrangement joins TRBV19 to TRBJ2-2; 8 bases are shared with TRBD1. Losses at the gene ends were 10 bases for V and 7 bases for J; bases not matched to a gene: 11. Germline V gives CDR1 LNHDA, CDR2 SQIVND (reference sequence). The CDR3 sequence is 14 residues long. This CDR3 reads CATIGQGRSGELFF. The CDR3 nucleotides are TGTGCCACCATAGGACAGGGAAGAAGCGGGGAGCTGTTTTTT.

The V gene is TRBV7-9, the J gene TRBJ2-5, with D possibly being TRBD2 (6 bases). The germline gives CDR1 SEHNR, CDR2 FQNEAQ (reference sequence). V lost 5 bases and J lost 3, with 13 bases in between. This CDR3 contains 14 residues. In nucleotides, the CDR3 is TGTGCCAGCAGCCCCTTGTGGAGGGAAGAGACCCAGTACTTC. Protein sequence: CASSPLWREETQYF.

This rearrangement joins TRBV18 to TRBJ2-1; D perhaps matches TRBD2 (6 bases). Germline V gene data show CDR1 as KGHSH and CDR2 as LQKENI. V was pared by 1 base and J by 10 bases, with 11 bases between. The CDR3 loop spans 13 amino acids. CDR3 region: CASSPQGGWEQFF. The CDR3 coding sequence is TGTGCCAGCTCACCACAGGGAGGTTGGGAGCAGTTCTTC.

Here the CDR3 DNA reads TGCAGCGTTGCTCAGGGGATCGGGCCGAACACTGAAGCTTTCTTT. Amino acid sequence: CSVAQGIGPNTEAFF. The chain joins TRBV29-1 to TRBJ1-1; the D gene is possibly TRBD1 (6 bases). The CDR3 has 15 amino acids. With 4 bases removed from V and 1 base from J, the gap between germline ends came to 16 bases. Germline assignment: CDR1 SQVTM and CDR2 ANQGSEA.

This chain links TRBV10-3 with TRBJ1-5, with a possible D match to TRBD1 (5 bases). CDR1 and CDR2 from the germline V gene are ENHRY and SYGVKD. Trimming shortened V by 3 bases and J by 4 bases, and 13 bases separated the two germline ends. The CDR3 covers 15 residues. The CDR3: CAISDSGYGNQPQHF. CDR3 DNA sequence: TGTGCCATCAGTGATTCAGGGTATGGAAATCAGCCCCAGCATTTT.

As DNA, the CDR3 is TGTGCCAGCCGGGACTCTAGGAACACTGAAGCTTTCTTT. Its protein product is CASRDSRNTEAFF. The V gene is TRBV28, the J gene TRBJ1-1; a weak D match, TRBD1 (5 bases). CDR3 length: 13 residues. Germline values: CDR1 MDHEN, CDR2 SYDVKM. V was cut by 8 bases and J by 1 base, with 11 bases left in between.

This clone showed up just a few times. One junction end disagrees with the germline gene, perhaps due to a read error. The chain links TRBV7-7 to TRBJ2-5; TRBD1 aligns across 7 bases. There are 13 residues in the CDR3. The germline V gene encodes CDR1 SSHAT and CDR2 FNYEAQ (reference sequence). The CDR3 is CASSQDRQETQYF. CDR3 nucleotides: TGTGCTAGCAGCCAGGACAGGCAAGAGACCCAGTACTTC.

The rearrangement joins TRBV30 to TRBJ2-1; no definite D call. The CDR3 is 13 residues long. Per germline, CDR1 GTSNPN and CDR2 SVGIG (reference sequence). V gave up 2 bases and J gave up 3 bases, with 8 bases separating them. CDR3 amino acids: CAWSYQHYNEQFF. The CDR3 region has the DNA TGTGCCTGGAGTTATCAACACTACAATGAGCAGTTCTTC.

This sequence joins TRBV7-3 and TRBJ2-7; 8 bases fit TRBD1. CDR3 length: 12 amino acids. In germline, CDR1 is SGHTA, CDR2 FQGTGA. V trimming: 5 bases; J trimming: 6 bases; junction bases outside the gene matches: 3. The CDR3 loop reads CASSLTGGEQYF. The CDR3 bases are TGTGCCAGCAGCCTCACAGGGGGCGAGCAGTACTTC.

V and J are TRBV27 and TRBJ2-1; no clear D gene. Germline CDR1 reads MNHEY; CDR2 reads SMNVEV (reference sequence). This CDR3 region has 12 residues. The V end was cut by 0 bases, the J end by 8 bases, with 5 bases between. The CDR3, as DNA: TGTGCCAGCAGTTTATCCCTTTATGAGCAGTTCTTC. Protein: CASSLSLYEQFF.